This T cell receptor (beta chain) was identified in a study of beta chain features in type 1 diabetes. As for the study in general: Across the samples, some 99 million sorted cells were examined in total.

As regards this clone: What it binds is unknown.

The study's findings and limits: Patients and controls would share equally any PCR tilt toward shorter templates. A pattern of fewer insertions and more deletions at VDJ junctions was seen in type 1 diabetes patients. Moderate but significant shortening of TCRB CDR3s was recorded in all four CD4+ subsets from Type 1 diabetes patients.

Purity above 98% was achieved in all sorted populations. The whole isolated RNA underwent reverse transcription, so sequencing captured expressed TCRB transcripts. Profiled with immunoSEQ multiplex PCR; TCRdb holds only in-frame clones, not every one. This sample carries roughly 50,000 clones, about 50% of them seen once, and the ten largest clones take around 2.5%. This receptor was identified in a woman aged 40 to 49 with type 1 diabetes. Material: Tregs from blood.

CDR3 in DNA: TGTGCCAGCAGTGAATATCGAGGAAGCTTCTATGGCTACACCTTC. This encodes CASSEYRGSFYGYTF. This chain connects TRBV25-1 to TRBJ1-2; the D is unclear. Germline V CDR1 and CDR2: MGHDK, SYGVNS. This CDR3 spans 15 amino acids. V was pared by 0 bases and J by 4 bases, with 12 bases between.